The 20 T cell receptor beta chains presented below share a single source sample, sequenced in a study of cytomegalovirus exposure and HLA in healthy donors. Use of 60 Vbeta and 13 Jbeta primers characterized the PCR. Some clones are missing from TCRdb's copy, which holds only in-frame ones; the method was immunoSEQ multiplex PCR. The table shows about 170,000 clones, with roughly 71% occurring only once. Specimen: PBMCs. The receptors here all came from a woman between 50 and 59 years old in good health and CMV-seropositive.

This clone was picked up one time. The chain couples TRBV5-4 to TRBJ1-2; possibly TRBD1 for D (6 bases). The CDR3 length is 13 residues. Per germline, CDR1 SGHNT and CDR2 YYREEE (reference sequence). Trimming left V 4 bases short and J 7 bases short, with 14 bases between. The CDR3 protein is CASSAQGLFGYTF. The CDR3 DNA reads TGTGCCAGCAGCGCGCAGGGGCTTTTTGGCTACACCTTC.

CDR3 in DNA: TGTGCCAGCAGCGCCAATCCCGGTACCACTGAAGCTTTCTTT. This sequence encodes CASSANPGTTEAFF. The chain uses TRBV9 and TRBJ1-1; D is unresolved. The V gene lost 3 bases and the J gene lost 4 bases, with 13 bases spanning the gap. The length of the CDR3 is 14 residues. In germline, CDR1 is SGDLS, CDR2 YYNGEE.

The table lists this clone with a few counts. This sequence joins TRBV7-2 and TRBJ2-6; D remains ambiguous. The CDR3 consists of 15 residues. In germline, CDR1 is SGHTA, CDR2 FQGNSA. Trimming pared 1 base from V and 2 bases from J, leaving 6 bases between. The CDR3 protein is CASSLGAAGANVLTF. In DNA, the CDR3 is TGTGCCAGCAGCTTAGGGGCCGCTGGGGCCAACGTCCTGACTTTC.

The chain's CDR3 is CASSFSGQGDSPLHF. CDR3 nucleotide sequence: TGCGCCAGCAGCTTCTCGGGACAGGGCGATTCACCCCTCCACTTT. The rearrangement uses TRBV5-1 and TRBJ1-6; 9 bases line up with TRBD1. V gave up 2 bases and J gave up 8 bases; unmatched junction bases: 5. The CDR3 spans 15 residues. The germline gives CDR1 SGHRS, CDR2 YFSETQ.

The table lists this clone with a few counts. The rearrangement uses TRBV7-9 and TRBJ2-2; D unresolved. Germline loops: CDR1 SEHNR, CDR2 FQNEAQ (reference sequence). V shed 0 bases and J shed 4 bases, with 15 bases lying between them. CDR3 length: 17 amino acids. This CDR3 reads CASSLAPGNLGTGELFF. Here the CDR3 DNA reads TGTGCCAGCAGCTTAGCGCCGGGTAATTTAGGCACCGGGGAGCTGTTTTTT.

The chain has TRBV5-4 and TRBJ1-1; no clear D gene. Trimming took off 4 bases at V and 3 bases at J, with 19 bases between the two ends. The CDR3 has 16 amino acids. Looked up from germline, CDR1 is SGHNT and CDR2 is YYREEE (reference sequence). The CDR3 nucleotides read TGTGCCAGCAGCCAGACCGCCGGGTCGGTATACACTGAAGCTTTCTTT. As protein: CASSQTAGSVYTEAFF.

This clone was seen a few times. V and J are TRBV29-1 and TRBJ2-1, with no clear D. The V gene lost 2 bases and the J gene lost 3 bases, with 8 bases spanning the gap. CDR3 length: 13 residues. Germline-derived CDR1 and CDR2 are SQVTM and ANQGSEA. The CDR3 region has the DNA TGCAGCGTTGAATTAGCTGGCTACAATGAGCAGTTCTTC. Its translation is CSVELAGYNEQFF.

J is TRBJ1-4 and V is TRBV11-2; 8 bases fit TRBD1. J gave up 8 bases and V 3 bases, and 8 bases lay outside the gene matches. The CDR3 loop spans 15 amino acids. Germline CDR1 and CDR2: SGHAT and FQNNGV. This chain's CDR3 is CASSLDRDWWEKLFF. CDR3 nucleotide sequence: TGTGCCAGCAGCTTGGACAGGGATTGGTGGGAAAAACTGTTTTTT.

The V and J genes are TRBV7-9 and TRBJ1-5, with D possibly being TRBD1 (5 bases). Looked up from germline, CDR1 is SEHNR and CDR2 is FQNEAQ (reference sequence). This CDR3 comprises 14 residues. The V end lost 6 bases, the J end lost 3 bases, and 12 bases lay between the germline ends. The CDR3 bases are TGTGCCAGCAGTCCCACAGGCCTCAATCAGCCCCAGCATTTT. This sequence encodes CASSPTGLNQPQHF. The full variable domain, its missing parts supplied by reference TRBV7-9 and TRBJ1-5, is DTGVSQNPRHKITKRGQNVTFRCDPISEHNRLYWYRQTLGQGPEFLTYFQNEAQLEKSRLLSDRFSAERPKGSFSTLEIQRTEQGDSAMYLCASSPTGLNQPQHFGDGTRLSIL.

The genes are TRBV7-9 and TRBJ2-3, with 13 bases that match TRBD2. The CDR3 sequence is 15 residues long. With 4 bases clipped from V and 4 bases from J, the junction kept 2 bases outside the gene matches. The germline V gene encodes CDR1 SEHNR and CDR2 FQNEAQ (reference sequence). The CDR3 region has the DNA TGTGCCAGCAGCTGGACTAGCGGGGGTTCAGATACGCAGTATTTT. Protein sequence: CASSWTSGGSDTQYF.

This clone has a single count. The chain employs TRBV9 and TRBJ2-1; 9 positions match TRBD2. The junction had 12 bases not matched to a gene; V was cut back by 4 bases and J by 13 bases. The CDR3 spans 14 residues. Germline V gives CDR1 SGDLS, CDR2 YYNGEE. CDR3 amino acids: CASSPWGSGGGQFF. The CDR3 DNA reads TGTGCCAGCAGCCCTTGGGGTAGCGGGGGTGGTCAGTTCTTC.

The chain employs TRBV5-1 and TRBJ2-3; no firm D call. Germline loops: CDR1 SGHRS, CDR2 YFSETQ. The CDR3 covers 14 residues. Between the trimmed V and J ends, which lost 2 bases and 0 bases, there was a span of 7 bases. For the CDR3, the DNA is TGCGCCAGCAGCTTTTCCGTTAGCACAGATACGCAGTATTTT. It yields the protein CASSFSVSTDTQYF.

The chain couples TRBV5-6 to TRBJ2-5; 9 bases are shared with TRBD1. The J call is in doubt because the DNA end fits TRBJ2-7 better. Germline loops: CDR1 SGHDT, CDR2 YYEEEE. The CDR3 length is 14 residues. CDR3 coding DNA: TGTGCCAGCAGCCATCCGGGACAGGGCTACGAGCAGTACTTC. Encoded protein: CASSHPGQGYEQYF.

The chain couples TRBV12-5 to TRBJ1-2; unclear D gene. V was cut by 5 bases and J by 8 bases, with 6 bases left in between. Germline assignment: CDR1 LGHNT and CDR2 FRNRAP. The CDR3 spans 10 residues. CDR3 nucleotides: TGTGCTAGTGGTCCAGTGGGCTACACCTTC. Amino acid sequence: CASGPVGYTF.

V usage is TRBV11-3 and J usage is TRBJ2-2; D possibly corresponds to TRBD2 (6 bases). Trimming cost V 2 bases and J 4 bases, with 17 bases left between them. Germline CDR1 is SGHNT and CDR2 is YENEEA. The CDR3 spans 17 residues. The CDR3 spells CASSLKSGRLGTGELFF. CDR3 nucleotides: TGTGCCAGCAGCTTAAAATCGGGGAGGTTGGGCACCGGGGAGCTGTTTTTT.

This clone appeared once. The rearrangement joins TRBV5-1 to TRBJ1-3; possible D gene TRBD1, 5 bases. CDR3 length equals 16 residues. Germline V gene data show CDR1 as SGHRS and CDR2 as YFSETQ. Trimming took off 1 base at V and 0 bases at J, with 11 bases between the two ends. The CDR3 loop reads CASSLNPGPSGNTIYF. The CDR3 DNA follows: TGCGCCAGCAGCTTGAACCCAGGGCCCTCTGGAAACACCATATATTTT.

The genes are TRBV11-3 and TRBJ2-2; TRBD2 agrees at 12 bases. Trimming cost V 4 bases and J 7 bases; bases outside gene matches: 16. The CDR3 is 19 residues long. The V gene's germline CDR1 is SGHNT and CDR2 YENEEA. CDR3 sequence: CASSSSRLAGARRDGELFF. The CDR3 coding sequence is TGTGCCAGCAGCTCTTCCAGACTAGCGGGGGCCCGGAGGGACGGGGAGCTGTTTTTT.

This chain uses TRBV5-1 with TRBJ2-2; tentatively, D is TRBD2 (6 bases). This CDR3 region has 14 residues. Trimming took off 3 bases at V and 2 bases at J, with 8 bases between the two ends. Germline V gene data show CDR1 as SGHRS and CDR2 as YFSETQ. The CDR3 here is CASSWDLNTGELFF. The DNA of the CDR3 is TGCGCCAGCAGCTGGGACTTAAACACCGGGGAGCTGTTTTTT.

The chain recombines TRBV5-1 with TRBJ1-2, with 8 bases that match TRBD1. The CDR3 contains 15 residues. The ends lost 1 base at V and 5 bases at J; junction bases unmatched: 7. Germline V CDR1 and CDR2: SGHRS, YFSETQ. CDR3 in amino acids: CASSLSGQGRYGYTF. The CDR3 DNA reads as TGCGCCAGCAGCTTGTCAGGACAGGGTCGATATGGCTACACCTTC.

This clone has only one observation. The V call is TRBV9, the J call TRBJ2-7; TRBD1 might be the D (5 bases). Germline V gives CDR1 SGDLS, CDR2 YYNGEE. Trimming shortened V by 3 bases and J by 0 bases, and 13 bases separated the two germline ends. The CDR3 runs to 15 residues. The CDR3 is CASSAKGQGSYEQYF. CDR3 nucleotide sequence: TGTGCCAGCAGCGCCAAAGGGCAGGGCTCCTACGAGCAGTACTTC.